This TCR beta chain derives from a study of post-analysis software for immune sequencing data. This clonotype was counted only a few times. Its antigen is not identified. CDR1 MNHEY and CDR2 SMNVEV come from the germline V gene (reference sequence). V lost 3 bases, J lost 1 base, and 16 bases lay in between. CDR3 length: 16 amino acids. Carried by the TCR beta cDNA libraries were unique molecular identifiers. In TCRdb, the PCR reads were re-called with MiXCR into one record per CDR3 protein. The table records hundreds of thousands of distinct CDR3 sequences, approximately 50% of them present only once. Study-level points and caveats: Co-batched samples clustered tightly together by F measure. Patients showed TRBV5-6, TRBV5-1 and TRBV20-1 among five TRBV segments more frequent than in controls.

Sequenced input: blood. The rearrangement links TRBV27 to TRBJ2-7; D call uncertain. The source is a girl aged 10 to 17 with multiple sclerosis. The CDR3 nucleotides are TGTGCCAGCAGTTTTCAGAGAGACACTAAATCCTACGAGCAGTACTTC. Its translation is CASSFQRDTKSYEQYF.